This passage covers 24 T cell receptor beta chains from one sample sequenced in a study of T cell repertoires in cytomegalovirus infection. TCRdb recomputed calls from the reads with MiXCR, one row per CDR3 protein. The data contain 200,000 or so distinct CDR3 sequences, roughly 27% of them singletons. Source material: PBMCs. These receptors originate from a human donor in good health (CMV status not recorded). Some clones in this sample may be carry-over from other donors' samples.

The rearrangement links TRBV4-3 to TRBJ2-1; TRBD1 agrees at 12 bases. This CDR3 has 19 residues. Germline trimming cut 3 bases from V and 3 bases from J; bases unmatched to any gene: 12. Germline loops: CDR1 LGHNA, CDR2 YSLEER. The CDR3 region has the DNA TGCGCCAGCAGCCAGCTGGGACAGGGGGCGCCCCGTGGCTACAATGAGCAGTTCTTC. This encodes CASSQLGQGAPRGYNEQFF.

The rearrangement links TRBV6-2 or TRBV6-3 to TRBJ2-7; D might be TRBD2 (5 bases). The length of the CDR3 is 14 residues. CDR1 is MNHEY, CDR2 SVGEGT, per germline. V gave up 4 bases and J gave up 2 bases, with 12 bases separating them. For the CDR3, the DNA is TGTGCCAGCAGTTCGGAAGGAGGCACCTACGAGCAGTACTTC. Amino acid sequence: CASSSEGGTYEQYF.

The chain couples TRBV5-6 to TRBJ1-4; D uncertain. Germline V gene sequence: CDR1 SGHDT, CDR2 YYEEEE. This CDR3 comprises 12 residues. The V end was cut by 4 bases, the J end by 8 bases, with 9 bases between. DNA of the CDR3: TGTGCCAGCAGCCCCGCGGGGGAAAAACTGTTTTTT. The encoded protein is CASSPAGEKLFF.

The V and J genes are TRBV6-5 and TRBJ1-1; D is ambiguous. Germline CDR1 is MNHEY and CDR2 is SVGAGI. CDR3 length equals 14 residues. V was shortened by 7 bases and J by 3 bases, with 15 bases between the two germline ends. The chain's CDR3 is CASKVVQEDTEAFF. The CDR3 coding sequence is TGTGCCAGCAAGGTCGTGCAGGAGGACACTGAAGCTTTCTTT.

This rearrangement joins TRBV2 to TRBJ1-1; 10 bases agree with TRBD1. The CDR3 is 13 residues long. V lost 3 bases to trimming and J lost 6 bases; unmatched junction nucleotides: 1. CDR1 and CDR2 (germline): SNHLY, FYNNEI. CDR3 in amino acids: CASSEDRGAEAFF. In DNA, the CDR3 is TGTGCCAGCAGTGAGGACAGGGGGGCTGAAGCTTTCTTT.

J is TRBJ1-1 and V is TRBV6-5; TRBD1 might be the D (6 bases). Trimming took off 7 bases at V and 7 bases at J, with 16 bases between the two ends. Germline assignment: CDR1 MNHEY and CDR2 SVGAGI. The CDR3 is made up of 13 amino acids. CDR3 sequence: CASTVPGTFEAFF. The CDR3 nucleotides read TGTGCCAGCACCGTACCCGGGACATTTGAAGCTTTCTTT.

V and J are TRBV7-9 and TRBJ2-7; D is perhaps TRBD1 or TRBD2 (5 bases each). Germline-derived CDR1 and CDR2 are SEHNR and FQNEAQ (reference sequence). CDR3 length: 15 residues. V lost 5 bases, J lost 4 bases, and 18 bases lay in between. The CDR3 loop is CASSPPGDPFYEQYF. CDR3 bases: TGTGCCAGCAGCCCTCCTGGGGACCCATTTTACGAGCAGTACTTC.

The chain carries TRBV12-3 or TRBV12-4 and TRBJ2-7; possible D gene TRBD1, 5 bases. This CDR3 comprises 14 residues. Trimming took off 1 base at V and 2 bases at J, with 9 bases between the two ends. CDR3 protein: CASSLGGRPYEQYF. Here the CDR3 DNA reads TGTGCCAGCAGTTTAGGGGGCAGACCCTACGAGCAGTACTTC.

The chain uses TRBV7-8 and TRBJ2-5, with 7 nucleotides matching TRBD1. Germline V lookup: CDR1 SGHVS, CDR2 FQNEAQ. The CDR3 length is 13 residues. With 8 bases clipped from V and 2 bases from J, the junction kept 5 bases outside the gene matches. CDR3 nucleotide sequence: TGTGCCAGCCTAGGGGGCCTTCAAGAGACCCAGTACTTC. Protein: CASLGGLQETQYF.

This clonotype was seen many times. The chain combines TRBV7-2 with TRBJ2-5; 12 nucleotides match TRBD2. V shed 5 bases, J shed 4 bases, and the junction held 8 bases outside the gene matches. CDR3 length: 16 residues. The germline gives CDR1 SGHTA, CDR2 FQGNSA. As DNA, the CDR3 is TGTGCCAGCAGCAGTCGTTCTAGCGGGGGGGGAGAGACCCAGTACTTC. It encodes CASSSRSSGGGETQYF.

The chain combines TRBV20-1 with TRBJ2-3, with D tentatively TRBD2 (6 bases). Germline assignment: CDR1 DFQATT and CDR2 SNEGSKA (reference sequence). This CDR3 spans 12 amino acids. Trimming took 3 bases from V and 6 from J, leaving 10 bases between them. The CDR3 bases are TGCAGTGCTAGCGGGGGTCGGGATACGCAGTATTTT. It is translated as CSASGGRDTQYF.

The chain couples TRBV5-6 to TRBJ2-5, with D perhaps matching TRBD1 or TRBD2 (6 bases each). This CDR3 has 16 residues. The V end was cut by 3 bases, the J end by 4 bases, with 19 bases between. Germline V gene data show CDR1 as SGHDT and CDR2 as YYEEEE. This CDR3 reads CASSWTGLQGSETQYF. The CDR3 bases are TGTGCCAGCAGCTGGACGGGACTCCAGGGGTCAGAGACCCAGTACTTC. Drawing the rest from reference TRBV5-6 and TRBJ2-5, the complete variable domain is DAGVTQSPTHLIKTRGQQVTLRCSPKSGHDTVSWYQQALGQGPQFIFQYYEEEERQRGNFPDRFSGHQFPNYSSELNVNALLLGDSALYLCASSWTGLQGSETQYFGPGTRLLVL.

The gene calls are TRBV6-2 or TRBV6-3 and TRBJ1-2; D gene uncertain. V was pared by 0 bases and J by 10 bases, with 9 bases between. This CDR3 has 12 residues. Germline lookup yields CDR1 MNHEY and CDR2 SVGEGT. The CDR3 reads CASSYSITPYTF. The CDR3, as DNA: TGTGCCAGCAGTTACTCGATAACTCCCTACACCTTC.

The chain links TRBV7-9 to TRBJ2-7; possible D gene TRBD1, 6 bases. This CDR3 comprises 14 residues. V gave up 5 bases and J gave up 7 bases, with 18 bases separating them. Germline V lookup: CDR1 SEHNR, CDR2 FQNEAQ (reference sequence). The CDR3, as DNA: TGTGCCAGCAGCCATCCGGGACAAAGAAAGGAGCAGTACTTC. The encoded protein is CASSHPGQRKEQYF.

The chain couples TRBV4-3 to TRBJ1-2; 10 bases map to TRBD1. Germline V gene sequence: CDR1 LGHNA, CDR2 YSLEER. V gave up 1 base and J gave up 6 bases; unmatched junction bases: 5. The CDR3 contains 15 residues. The CDR3 reads CASSQVGQGMNGYTF. CDR3 nucleotides: TGCGCCAGCAGCCAAGTGGGACAGGGGATGAATGGCTACACCTTC.

The chain uses TRBV5-4 and TRBJ2-2; a weak D match, TRBD1 (5 bases). This CDR3 region has 14 residues. V was clipped by 3 bases and J by 5 bases, with 11 bases between them. Germline loops: CDR1 SGHNT, CDR2 YYREEE (reference sequence). CDR3 amino acids: CASSSPRGTGELFF. In DNA, the CDR3 is TGTGCCAGCAGCTCCCCAAGGGGTACCGGGGAGCTGTTTTTT. Complete variable domain (other parts from reference TRBV5-4 and TRBJ2-2): ETGVTQSPTHLIKTRGQQVTLRCSSQSGHNTVSWYQQALGQGPQFIFQYYREEENGRGNFPPRFSGLQFPNYSSELNVNALELDDSALYLCASSSPRGTGELFFGEGSRLTVL.

This clonotype was detected many times. The junction does not match germline at one end; this may be a read error. The genes are TRBV12-3 or TRBV12-4 and TRBJ2-5; 8 positions match TRBD2. The CDR3 consists of 14 residues. As DNA, the CDR3 is TGTGCCAGCAGTCTAGCGGGTGTTCAAGAGACCCAGTACTTC. As protein: CASSLAGVQETQYF.

This clonotype was seen a few times. The rearrangement uses TRBV7-2 and TRBJ2-7, with D possibly matching TRBD1 (5 bases). Trimming left V 1 base short and J 2 bases short, with 12 bases between. The CDR3 is made up of 15 amino acids. Germline loops: CDR1 SGHTA, CDR2 FQGNSA. The CDR3 sequence is CASSLDRPATYEQYF. Written as DNA, the CDR3 is TGTGCCAGCAGCTTAGACAGGCCCGCTACCTACGAGCAGTACTTC.

This clonotype was seen a few times. The genes are TRBV2 and TRBJ2-3, with D possibly TRBD2 on 5 matching bases. Germline assignment: CDR1 SNHLY and CDR2 FYNNEI. V lost 3 bases, J lost 5 bases, and 18 bases lay in between. CDR3 length: 16 amino acids. The CDR3 DNA follows: TGTGCCAGCAGTGAGGTTTTGGGAAGCCGGGGAGATACGCAGTATTTT. Protein: CASSEVLGSRGDTQYF.

The chain links TRBV18 to TRBJ2-2; D is perhaps TRBD1 (6 bases). The ends were cut back, 3 bases at V and 3 bases at J, with 11 bases in the middle. Germline V CDR1 and CDR2: KGHSH, LQKENI. The CDR3 length is 15 residues. In nucleotides, the CDR3 is TGTGCCAGCTCACCGATAACAGGGTACACCGGGGAGCTGTTTTTT. This translates into CASSPITGYTGELFF.

This clonotype was recorded a few times. CDR3 loop: CASSPDSSGYGYTF. The CDR3 DNA reads as TGTGCCAGCAGCCCAGACAGTTCGGGGTATGGCTACACCTTC. The chain carries TRBV7-8 and TRBJ1-2, with a possible D match to TRBD1 (5 bases). There are 14 residues in the CDR3. Germline CDR1 reads SGHVS; CDR2 reads FQNEAQ. V lost 5 bases and J lost 5, with 15 bases in between.

This chain links TRBV11-2 with TRBJ2-7; D not resolved. The CDR3 totals 12 residues. The germline gives CDR1 SGHAT, CDR2 FQNNGV. Trimming pared 5 bases from V and 3 bases from J, leaving 8 bases between. Here the CDR3 reads CASSGSVYEQYF. In DNA form, the CDR3 reads TGTGCCAGCAGCGGGTCGGTCTACGAGCAGTACTTC.

This clonotype appeared a few times. V gene TRBV6-2 or TRBV6-3 combines with J gene TRBJ2-7; a possible D gene is TRBD2 (5 bases). This CDR3 contains 14 residues. Germline V gene data show CDR1 as MNHEY and CDR2 as SVGEGT. Trimming shortened V by 5 bases and J by 3 bases, and 14 bases separated the two germline ends. The CDR3 sequence is CASSQRRGFYEQYF. CDR3 nucleotide sequence: TGTGCCAGCAGTCAAAGACGCGGGTTCTACGAGCAGTACTTC.

This clonotype has more than one count but fewer than ten. The rearrangement links TRBV9 to TRBJ2-1, with D unresolved. V was clipped by 3 bases and J by 6 bases, with 10 bases between them. Germline CDR1 SGDLS, CDR2 YYNGEE. The CDR3 is 13 amino acids. CDR3 loop: CASSAGLLNEQFF. CDR3 in DNA: TGTGCCAGCAGCGCGGGTCTACTCAATGAGCAGTTCTTC.